The T cell receptor beta chain described here comes from a study of cytomegalovirus exposure and HLA in healthy donors. Trimming took off 3 bases at V and 4 bases at J, with 8 bases between the two ends. Germline CDR1 reads MNHEY; CDR2 reads SVGAGI. This CDR3 comprises 13 residues. This PCR relied on a set of 60 Vbeta primers and 13 Jbeta primers. Sequencing was performed with immunoSEQ multiplex PCR; in TCRdb, only in-frame clones are kept and a portion is missing. The sample lists fewer than 130,000 clones, about three quarters occurring once. The sequence came from a female donor in good health and CMV-seropositive. The sequenced sample was PBMCs. The gene calls are TRBV6-5 and TRBJ2-3, with D possibly being TRBD1 (5 bases). The CDR3 DNA is TGTGCCAGCAGTTATAACAGGCCAGATACGCAGTATTTT. Its protein is CASSYNRPDTQYF.